These 4 T cell receptor beta chains came from one sample sequenced in a study of human CD8 memory T cell subsets. UMI-labeled 5' RACE was used to make TCR beta libraries. TCRdb reprocessed the 5' RACE reads, with one entry per CDR3 protein and no DNA. The repertoire table contains 9,500 to 12,000 distinct CDR3 sequences. Sequenced material: CD8+ T cells from PBMCs. The receptors derive from a human donor in good health.

This chain joins TRBV10-3 and TRBJ2-1; TCRdb selects TRBD2, and the lack of DNA leaves this call unchecked. This CDR3 has 13 residues. Germline-derived CDR1 and CDR2 are ENHRY and SYGVKD. The CDR3 is CATGLAGVYEQFF.

The V gene is TRBV5-1, the J gene TRBJ2-7; the TRBD1 assignment by TCRdb is unverifiable without DNA. This CDR3 comprises 15 residues. From germline, CDR1 is SGHRS and CDR2 YFSETQ. CDR3 in amino acids: CASSLGTGRNRQTYF.

The chain joins TRBV2 to TRBJ2-2; TCRdb selects TRBD1, and the lack of DNA leaves this call unchecked. The germline V gene has CDR1 SNHLY and CDR2 FYNNEI. The CDR3 consists of 13 residues. The chain's CDR3 is CASWIGGTGELFF. Looking up the rest from reference TRBV2 and TRBJ2-2 gives the full variable domain: EPEVTQTPSHQVTQMGQEVILRCVPISNHLYFYWYRQILGQKVEFLVSFYNNEISEKSEIFDDQFSVERPDGSNFTLKIRSTKLEDSAMYFCASWIGGTGELFFGEGSRLTVL.

The chain's CDR3 is CASSLRPGTSGRYQETQYF. This chain uses TRBV7-2 with TRBJ2-5; absent DNA, TCRdb's TRBD2 call cannot be checked. CDR3 length equals 19 residues. Per the germline V gene, CDR1 is SGHTA and CDR2 is FQGNSA.